A selection of T cell receptor beta chains follows, all from one sample in a study of radiotherapy plus CTLA-4 blockade in lung cancer. Sequencing was performed with immunoSEQ multiplex PCR; in TCRdb, only in-frame clones are kept and a portion is missing. The table lists around 45,000 clones, around 70% of them singletons. The input for sequencing was peripheral blood, taken from a patient treated with radiotherapy plus ipilimumab. The receptors here all came from a human donor with non-small cell lung cancer who had a partial response to radiotherapy plus ipilimumab. Each CDR3 is given with its conserved first and last residue. A D gene is named only where the DNA matches it firmly. Size is stated for part of the rows, as once, few or many counts, or as a class when the clone is expanded.

j_call d_call v_call clone_size cdr3_aa cdr3_nt
TRBJ1-1 NA TRBV7-2 NA CASSLDGTEAFF TGTGCCAGCAGCTTAGACGGCACTGAAGCTTTCTTT
TRBJ2-1 TRBD2 TRBV18 NA CASSPRSGSNEQFF TGTGCCAGCTCACCGAGGAGCGGGAGCAATGAGCAGTTCTTC
TRBJ2-1 NA TRBV6-5 NA CASSSQPGYNEQFF TGTGCCAGCTCTTCTCAGCCAGGCTACAATGAGCAGTTCTTC
TRBJ1-1 TRBD1 TRBV25-1 NA CASSEYHEAGGGTEAFF TGTGCCAGCAGTGAATATCATGAGGCAGGGGGCGGGACTGAAGCTTTCTTT
TRBJ1-2 TRBD1 TRBV2 NA CASTTTGWGGYTF TGTGCCAGCACCACGACAGGGTGGGGCGGCTACACCTTC
TRBJ1-5 TRBD1 TRBV7-9 NA CASSLGGTENQPQHF TGTGCCAGCAGCTTAGGAGGGACAGAAAATCAGCCCCAGCATTTT
TRBJ2-7 TRBD2 TRBV5-1 NA CASSFSAGATYEQYF TGCGCCAGCAGCTTTAGCGCGGGAGCTACCTACGAGCAGTACTTC
TRBJ2-1 TRBD1 TRBV10-3 NA CAITGTGDHNEQFF TGTGCCATCACCGGGACAGGGGACCACAATGAGCAGTTCTTC
TRBJ2-3 NA TRBV6-1 NA CASSQTGDTQYF TGTGCCAGCAGTCAAACGGGAGATACGCAGTATTTT
TRBJ2-2 NA TRBV29-1 NA CSVRAGELFF TGCAGCGTTCGGGCCGGGGAGCTGTTTTTT
TRBJ2-6 NA TRBV7-2 NA CASSLERAGANVLTF TGTGCCAGCAGCTTGGAGAGAGCTGGGGCCAACGTCCTGACTTTC
TRBJ2-7 NA TRBV6-5 NA CASLPQQGLSSEQYF TGTGCCAGCCTCCCTCAACAGGGATTGTCAAGCGAGCAGTACTTC
TRBJ2-1 TRBD2 TRBV11-2 few CASSPSRLAESYNEQFF TGTGCCAGCAGCCCATCCCGACTAGCGGAGAGTTACAATGAGCAGTTCTTC
TRBJ1-4 TRBD1 TRBV28 few CASSSGTGGDRAGKLFF TGTGCCAGCAGCTCCGGGACAGGGGGCGATCGAGCGGGGAAACTGTTTTTT
TRBJ2-2 NA TRBV18 NA CASSPDNTKNTGELFF TGTGCCAGCTCACCAGATAACACTAAGAACACCGGGGAGCTGTTTTTT
TRBJ1-6 NA TRBV6-5 few CASSYGDNNSPLHF TGTGCCAGCAGTTACGGGGACAACAATTCACCCCTCCACTTT
TRBJ1-4 NA TRBV5-6 NA CASRLRQSGHEKLFF TGTGCCAGCAGGCTGAGGCAGAGTGGCCATGAAAAACTGTTTTTT
TRBJ1-1 NA TRBV27 NA CASSFIPGNTEAFF TGTGCCAGCAGTTTTATTCCGGGGAACACTGAAGCTTTCTTT
TRBJ2-2 NA TRBV7-6 NA CASSPGQGGTGELFF TGTGCCAGCAGCCCCGGGCAGGGGGGCACCGGGGAGCTGTTTTTT
TRBJ2-1 TRBD1 TRBV6-1 NA CASSVPGQSFNEQFF TGTGCCAGCAGTGTACCGGGACAGTCCTTCAATGAGCAGTTCTTC
TRBJ1-6 TRBD1 TRBV4-1 NA CASSPAGTAWSPLHF TGCGCCAGCAGCCCCGCCGGGACAGCCTGGTCACCCCTCCACTTT
TRBJ1-2 NA TRBV7-9 few CASSRQEADYGYTF TGTGCCAGCAGCCGTCAAGAGGCTGACTATGGCTACACCTTC
TRBJ1-1 TRBD1 TRBV19 NA CASSPGTAYKAFF TGTGCCAGTAGTCCCGGGACAGCCTACAAAGCTTTCTTT
TRBJ1-2 TRBD1 TRBV14 NA CASSLIGPGTGVGYTF TGTGCCAGCAGCCTCATCGGGCCCGGGACAGGGGTCGGCTACACCTTC
TRBJ2-1 NA TRBV5-4 few CASSLKSPYNEQFF TGTGCCAGCAGCTTGAAGAGTCCCTACAATGAGCAGTTCTTC
TRBJ1-2 TRBD1 TRBV6-5 NA CASRGTGDFGYTF TGTGCCAGCAGAGGGACAGGGGATTTTGGCTACACCTTC
TRBJ1-5 TRBD1 TRBV5-1 few CASSLAGTGNQPQHF TGCGCCAGCAGCTTGGCGGGGACAGGGAATCAGCCCCAGCATTTT
TRBJ2-1 TRBD1 TRBV7-9 NA CASIPGQGSNEQFF TGTGCCAGCATCCCGGGACAGGGCTCGAATGAGCAGTTCTTC
TRBJ2-3 NA TRBV6-1 NA CASDVGNTDTQYF TGTGCCTCCGACGTGGGCAACACAGATACGCAGTATTTT
TRBJ1-2 NA TRBV7-9 NA CASSFESGGYTF TGTGCCAGCAGCTTTGAATCGGGTGGCTACACCTTC
TRBJ1-6 TRBD1 TRBV25-1 NA CASSWDRDNSPLHF TGTGCCAGCAGTTGGGACAGAGATAATTCACCCCTCCACTTT
TRBJ1-2 TRBD1 TRBV29-1 NA CSVFRTGLNGYTF TGCAGCGTTTTCCGGACAGGCCTCAATGGCTACACCTTC
TRBJ1-1 NA TRBV12-5 NA CASGHAGNTEAFF TGTGCTAGTGGTCACGCGGGGAACACTGAAGCTTTCTTT
TRBJ2-3 TRBD1 TRBV6-5 NA CASSPDRGPTDTQYF TGTGCCAGCAGTCCGGACAGGGGGCCCACAGATACGCAGTATTTT
TRBJ2-5 NA TRBV30 NA CAWSRDFQETQYF TGTGCCTGGAGCCGGGACTTCCAAGAGACCCAGTACTTC
TRBJ1-1 NA TRBV30 few CAWIGAGMNTEAFF TGTGCCTGGATTGGTGCGGGGATGAACACTGAAGCTTTCTTT
TRBJ1-1 TRBD1 TRBV5-5 NA CASSPHRGNTEAFF TGTGCCAGCAGCCCCCACAGGGGTAACACTGAAGCTTTCTTT